These 25 T cell receptor beta chains were sequenced from one sample in a study of PD-L1 blockade in urothelial cancer. Libraries were prepared by immunoSEQ multiplex PCR; TCRdb keeps only in-frame clonotypes and omits some of them. The table lists roughly 100,000 clones, 70% to 90% of them singletons. The source material was PBMCs, sampled around atezolizumab (anti-PD-L1) treatment. Receptor source: a middle-aged man with urothelial cancer.

This clone occurred once. V and J are TRBV14 and TRBJ2-5; 7 bases align to TRBD1. V lost 0 bases and J lost 0; bases outside the gene matches: 7. Germline V CDR1 and CDR2: SGHDN, FVKESK. This CDR3 region has 17 residues. CDR3 sequence: CASSQDLHRGYQETQYF. The CDR3 DNA reads as TGTGCCAGCAGCCAAGATCTTCACAGGGGATACCAAGAGACCCAGTACTTC. The variable domain in full, with the rest retrieved from reference TRBV14 and TRBJ2-5, is EAGVTQFPSHSVIEKGQTVTLRCDPISGHDNLYWYRRVMGKEIKFLLHFVKESKQDESGMPNNRFLAERTGGTYSTLKVQPAELEDSGVYFCASSQDLHRGYQETQYFGPGTRLLVL.

The gene calls are TRBV30 and TRBJ2-3; TRBD1 agrees at 7 bases. This CDR3 spans 15 amino acids. Unmatched junction bases numbered 6, after V lost 1 base and J lost 2 bases. The germline V gene encodes CDR1 GTSNPN and CDR2 SVGIG (reference sequence). The CDR3 spells CAWSELTGITDTQYF. CDR3 coding DNA: TGTGCCTGGAGTGAACTGACAGGGATCACAGATACGCAGTATTTT.

This chain links TRBV7-6 with TRBJ2-2; D is perhaps TRBD1 (5 bases). The CDR3 has 14 amino acids. In germline, CDR1 is SGHVS, CDR2 FNYEAQ. Trimming removed 6 bases from V and 5 bases from J, with 13 bases in between. This chain's CDR3 is CASRSRQLTGELFF. In DNA form, the CDR3 reads TGTGCCAGCAGATCCCGACAGTTAACCGGGGAGCTGTTTTTT.

This sequence joins TRBV27 and TRBJ1-2; 7 bases are shared with TRBD1. The CDR3 covers 13 residues. Losses at the gene ends were 3 bases for V and 4 bases for J; bases not matched to a gene: 2. From germline, CDR1 is MNHEY and CDR2 SMNVEV (reference sequence). The CDR3 DNA follows: TGTGCCAGCAGTTTTACAGGGGTCTATGGCTACACCTTC. Its protein product is CASSFTGVYGYTF.

The chain's CDR3 is CASSGNTGLKGYTF. The CDR3 bases are TGCGCCAGCAGCGGCAATACAGGTTTGAAAGGCTACACCTTC. The rearrangement links TRBV5-1 to TRBJ1-2; a weak D match, TRBD1 (5 bases). CDR3 size: 14 residues. Germline lookup yields CDR1 SGHRS and CDR2 YFSETQ. V lost 4 bases to trimming and J lost 8 bases, with 18 bases between them.

This clone was observed a handful of times. The rearrangement links TRBV2 to TRBJ2-1; the match to TRBD2 covers 12 bases. The CDR3 runs 13 residues. Unmatched junction bases numbered 4, after V lost 7 bases and J lost 9 bases. CDR1 SNHLY and CDR2 FYNNEI come from the germline V gene. CDR3 loop: CASKLAGGGEQFF. DNA for the CDR3: TGTGCCAGCAAGCTAGCGGGAGGGGGTGAGCAGTTCTTC.

This chain links TRBV28 with TRBJ2-7; 12 positions agree with TRBD1. CDR1 is MDHEN, CDR2 SYDVKM, per germline. V was clipped by 7 bases and J by 6 bases; unmatched bases: 10. The CDR3 has 15 residues. CDR3 DNA sequence: TGTGCCAGCAAAACCACCGGGACAGGGGGCCTCGAGCAGTACTTC. It codes for CASKTTGTGGLEQYF.

This sequence joins TRBV28 and TRBJ2-1, with TRBD2 as a possible D gene (6 bases). V was pared by 5 bases and J by 6 bases, with 17 bases between. The CDR3 covers 15 residues. Germline V gene data show CDR1 as MDHEN and CDR2 as SYDVKM. CDR3 region: CASSPGLGAVNEQFF. The CDR3 DNA reads as TGTGCCAGCAGTCCGGGACTTGGCGCCGTCAATGAGCAGTTCTTC.

J is TRBJ2-1 and V is TRBV5-1; TRBD1 is a possible D gene (6 bases). Germline loops: CDR1 SGHRS, CDR2 YFSETQ. V was shortened by 4 bases and J by 4 bases, with 21 bases between the two germline ends. The CDR3 sequence is 17 residues long. The CDR3 DNA is TGCGCCAGCAGCAGCTCCCGGGACACAAGCCGGTACAATGAGCAGTTCTTC. Amino acids: CASSSSRDTSRYNEQFF.

The V and J genes are TRBV10-2 and TRBJ2-1; D gene unclear. V was pared by 5 bases and J by 2 bases, with 7 bases between. CDR3 size: 13 residues. Germline CDR1 reads WSHSY; CDR2 reads SAAADI. Here the CDR3 DNA reads TGCGCCAGCAGTTTGACAACCTACAATGAGCAGTTCTTC. Its translation: CASSLTTYNEQFF.

The chain recombines TRBV28 with TRBJ1-5, with D unclear. Per germline, CDR1 MDHEN and CDR2 SYDVKM. V dropped 2 bases and J dropped 7 bases, with 12 bases sitting between them. There are 14 residues in the CDR3. The CDR3 coding sequence is TGTGCCAGCAGTTTAGCGGTCGGGGTCCAGCCCCAGCATTTT. Translation: CASSLAVGVQPQHF.

V usage is TRBV18 and J usage is TRBJ2-1; TRBD2 matches 10 bases. Germline CDR1 is KGHSH and CDR2 is LQKENI. The CDR3 totals 16 residues. J gave up 10 bases and V 0 bases, and 9 bases lay outside the gene matches. This CDR3 reads CASSPPTGLAEKEQFF. The CDR3 coding sequence is TGTGCCAGCTCACCACCCACCGGACTAGCGGAAAAAGAGCAGTTCTTC.

The V call is TRBV5-4, the J call TRBJ2-7; no firm D call. Germline loops: CDR1 SGHNT, CDR2 YYREEE (reference sequence). This CDR3 region has 12 residues. Trimming took 2 bases from V and 6 from J, leaving 9 bases between them. CDR3 bases: TGTGCCAGCAGCTTATTAACGGGCGAGCAGTACTTC. Its translation is CASSLLTGEQYF.

The chain carries TRBV5-8 and TRBJ2-5; TRBD2 matches at 8 bases. The V segment lost 4 bases and the J segment 3 bases; nucleotides outside the gene matches: 8. The CDR3 spans 15 residues. The germline V gene has CDR1 SGHTS and CDR2 YDEGEE. The CDR3 here is CASSLGTRIKETQYF. In nucleotides, the CDR3 is TGTGCCAGCAGCCTCGGGACTAGGATTAAAGAGACCCAGTACTTC.

The CDR3 reads CASSLKTGTGGHGYTF. Here the CDR3 DNA reads TGTGCCAGCAGTTTAAAGACCGGGACAGGGGGTCATGGCTACACCTTC. The V gene is TRBV28, the J gene TRBJ1-2; 11 positions agree with TRBD1. V was pared by 2 bases and J by 6 bases, with 8 bases of the junction left unmatched. The germline V gene has CDR1 MDHEN and CDR2 SYDVKM. The CDR3 has 16 amino acids.

The chain has TRBV10-3 and TRBJ1-5, with D tentatively TRBD1 (5 bases). CDR3 length equals 16 residues. The germline CDR1 and CDR2 sequences are ENHRY and SYGVKD. Trimming left V 6 bases short and J 6 bases short, with 21 bases between. CDR3 coding DNA: TGTGCCATCAGGGGGGGGGAAGGGGAAGGTGGTCAGCCCCAGCATTTT. Translating it yields CAIRGGEGEGGQPQHF.

The V call is TRBV10-1, the J call TRBJ2-1, with 7 bases matching TRBD2. Germline CDR1 is WNHNN and CDR2 is SYGVQD (reference sequence). V was pared by 6 bases and J by 6 bases, with 8 bases of the junction left unmatched. The CDR3 covers 14 residues. CDR3: CASSSRDYPNEQFF. As DNA, the CDR3 is TGCGCCAGCAGCTCCCGGGACTATCCCAATGAGCAGTTCTTC.

The CDR3 bases are TGTGCCATCAGTGAGTCGAGTCCTAGCGACACCGGGGAGCTGTTTTTT. Translating it yields CAISESSPSDTGELFF. The V and J genes are TRBV10-3 and TRBJ2-2; D possibly corresponds to TRBD2 (6 bases). Trimming pared 0 bases from V and 3 bases from J, leaving 11 bases between. The CDR3 covers 16 residues. CDR1 is ENHRY, CDR2 SYGVKD, per germline.

The chain combines TRBV4-1 with TRBJ2-7, with TRBD1 matching over 8 bases. Germline CDR1 is MGHRA and CDR2 is YSYEKL. The CDR3 spans 16 residues. J lost 2 bases, V lost 4 bases, and 10 bases had no gene match. The CDR3 region has the DNA TGCGCCAGCAGCCGGCTCCCGGGACAGGCCGCCTACGAGCAGTACTTC. This translates into CASSRLPGQAAYEQYF.

Only one count was recorded for this clone. The chain uses TRBV19 and TRBJ2-5, with a weak D call TRBD2 (5 bases). Trimming cost V 8 bases and J 1 base, with 14 bases left between them. The CDR3 has 14 amino acids. The germline gives CDR1 LNHDA, CDR2 SQIVND (reference sequence). CDR3 coding DNA: TGTGCCAGTGATAGAGGGTATTGCCAAGAGACCCAGTACTTC. Encoded protein: CASDRGYCQETQYF.

This clone was found a few times. This chain uses TRBV10-2 with TRBJ2-5, with 10 positions matching TRBD1. CDR1 WSHSY and CDR2 SAAADI come from the germline V gene. The CDR3 sequence is 13 residues long. The V and J ends lost 8 bases and 7 bases, in that order; junction bases with no gene match: 7. CDR3 region: CASGKGQGLTQYF. The CDR3 nucleotides are TGCGCCAGCGGCAAGGGACAGGGGCTGACCCAGTACTTC.

The chain employs TRBV18 and TRBJ1-2; D call uncertain. The CDR3 consists of 12 residues. V lost 6 bases and J lost 1, with 6 bases in between. CDR1 is KGHSH and CDR2 is LQKENI in the germline V gene. CDR3 in amino acids: CASSSNNYGYTF. CDR3 DNA sequence: TGTGCCAGCTCGTCTAATAACTATGGCTACACCTTC.

This chain connects TRBV7-9 to TRBJ2-3; no definite D call. Germline V lookup: CDR1 SEHNR, CDR2 FQNEAQ (reference sequence). V was shortened by 5 bases and J by 0 bases, with 15 bases between the two germline ends. The CDR3 runs to 16 residues. This CDR3 is CASSAPLVFSTDTQYF. CDR3 in DNA: TGTGCCAGCAGCGCCCCGCTAGTTTTTAGCACAGATACGCAGTATTTT.

V usage is TRBV7-2 and J usage is TRBJ2-5, with a possible D match to TRBD2 (7 bases). This CDR3 is built from 13 residues. Germline V lookup: CDR1 SGHTA, CDR2 FQGNSA. Trimming removed 5 bases from V and 9 bases from J, with 16 bases in between. CDR3 bases: TGTGCCAGCAGCCCCGGCGGGGAGGGGGCCCAGTACTTC. Translating gives CASSPGGEGAQYF.

V usage is TRBV9 and J usage is TRBJ2-3, with a possible D match to TRBD2 (5 bases). The CDR3 loop spans 18 amino acids. With 3 bases removed from V and 4 bases from J, the gap between germline ends came to 24 bases. Germline CDR1 and CDR2: SGDLS and YYNGEE. CDR3 residues: CASSARVPGRAGADTQYF. The CDR3 nucleotides are TGTGCCAGCAGCGCCCGAGTCCCTGGACGTGCGGGTGCAGATACGCAGTATTTT.